The rows below give T cell receptor beta chains drawn from one sample of a study of patients and donors after allogeneic stem cell transplantation. MiXCR, applied by TCRdb to the RT-PCR reads, yields one record per CDR3 protein. The sample yields 190,000 or so distinct CDR3 sequences, more than 35% seen once. Sequences were obtained from blood, either unsorted or a sorted T cell fraction (not recorded which). These receptors originate from a human donor who was either an allogeneic HSCT recipient or a stem cell or donor lymphocyte infusion donor (not recorded which). It is not recorded whose cells these are; they may come from a transplant donor. The CDR3 runs from the conserved cysteine through the conserved F or W. Fields, in order: CDR3 DNA, CDR3 protein, clone size, CDR3 length, J gene, V gene, D gene. A D gene is named only where the DNA matches it firmly. The size entry is marked missing in some rows and otherwise reads once, few, many or a size class.

cdr3_nt: TGTGCCAGCGCGGGGGAGTCTTACTCTGGAAACACCATATATTTT
cdr3_aa: CASAGESYSGNTIYF
clone_size: few
cdr3_length: 15
j_call: TRBJ1-3
v_call: TRBV9
d_call: NA

cdr3_nt: TGTGCCAGCAGTTACTGGCAGGGGGACGAAAAACTGTTTTTT
cdr3_aa: CASSYWQGDEKLFF
clone_size: NA
cdr3_length: 14
j_call: TRBJ1-4
v_call: TRBV6-5
d_call: TRBD1

cdr3_nt: TGTGCCAGCAGCTTACCTGGGACAGCCGGGGAAGAGACCCAGTACTTC
cdr3_aa: CASSLPGTAGEETQYF
clone_size: few
cdr3_length: 16
j_call: TRBJ2-5
v_call: TRBV7-9
d_call: TRBD1

cdr3_nt: TGCAGCGGAGGACAGGGCCGATACAATGAGCAGTTCTTC
cdr3_aa: CSGGQGRYNEQFF
clone_size: few
cdr3_length: 13
j_call: TRBJ2-1
v_call: TRBV29-1
d_call: TRBD1

cdr3_nt: TGTGCCAGCACCCCCTGGTGGGGGAGGCGTCATGAAAAACTGTTTTTT
cdr3_aa: CASTPWWGRRHEKLFF
clone_size: NA
cdr3_length: 16
j_call: TRBJ1-4
v_call: TRBV7-4
d_call: NA

cdr3_nt: TGTGCCAGCAGCTTAACTAACAGGGAACTGGGGCCTGAAGCTTTCTTT
cdr3_aa: CASSLTNRELGPEAFF
clone_size: few
cdr3_length: 16
j_call: TRBJ1-1
v_call: TRBV7-9
d_call: NA

cdr3_nt: TGCGCCAGCAGCGCTGAGACAGGGCGAAGCGGCTACACCTTC
cdr3_aa: CASSAETGRSGYTF
clone_size: NA
cdr3_length: 14
j_call: TRBJ1-2
v_call: TRBV5-1
d_call: TRBD1

cdr3_nt: TGTGCCAGCAGCTTAGGCCGGGTCAGGGAACTTTATGGCTACACCTTC
cdr3_aa: CASSLGRVRELYGYTF
clone_size: NA
cdr3_length: 16
j_call: TRBJ1-2
v_call: TRBV7-2
d_call: NA

cdr3_nt: TGTGCCAGCAGTATGAACCGACGGGGATTCACAGATACGCAGTATTTT
cdr3_aa: CASSMNRRGFTDTQYF
clone_size: NA
cdr3_length: 16
j_call: TRBJ2-3
v_call: TRBV12-3/TRBV12-4
d_call: NA

cdr3_nt: TGCGCCAGCAGCTTTACCGGGATCAACTATGGCTACACCTTC
cdr3_aa: CASSFTGINYGYTF
clone_size: NA
cdr3_length: 14
j_call: TRBJ1-2
v_call: TRBV4-1
d_call: NA

cdr3_nt: TGTGCCAGCAGCTTAGCTTGGACAGATACGCAGTATTTT
cdr3_aa: CASSLAWTDTQYF
clone_size: NA
cdr3_length: 13
j_call: TRBJ2-3
v_call: TRBV7-6
d_call: NA

cdr3_nt: TGTGCCAGCAGCCACCTCATCCCGGACAGAGGAATCCATGGCTACACCTTC
cdr3_aa: CASSHLIPDRGIHGYTF
clone_size: NA
cdr3_length: 17
j_call: TRBJ1-2
v_call: TRBV3-1
d_call: NA

cdr3_nt: TGTGCCAGCAGCCCCTCACGGGACAGGGTTTCCTACGAGCAGTACTTC
cdr3_aa: CASSPSRDRVSYEQYF
clone_size: NA
cdr3_length: 16
j_call: TRBJ2-7
v_call: TRBV7-9
d_call: TRBD1

cdr3_nt: TGCGCCAGCAGGGAGCCTTCCTACGAGCAGTACTTC
cdr3_aa: CASREPSYEQYF
clone_size: NA
cdr3_length: 12
j_call: TRBJ2-7
v_call: TRBV5-1
d_call: NA

cdr3_nt: TGTGCCTGGAGTACGACTAGCGGAAGATACAATGAGCAGTTCTTC
cdr3_aa: CAWSTTSGRYNEQFF
clone_size: few
cdr3_length: 15
j_call: TRBJ2-1
v_call: TRBV30
d_call: TRBD2

cdr3_nt: TGTGCCAGCAGCGAAGGGGGCGCCTCTGAAGCTTTCTTT
cdr3_aa: CASSEGGASEAFF
clone_size: NA
cdr3_length: 13
j_call: TRBJ1-1
v_call: TRBV13
d_call: TRBD1

cdr3_nt: TGTGCCAGCAGTTTAGAACTCGGGGCCTACAATGAGCAGTTCTTC
cdr3_aa: CASSLELGAYNEQFF
clone_size: NA
cdr3_length: 15
j_call: TRBJ2-1
v_call: TRBV27
d_call: NA

cdr3_nt: TGCAGCGTTGAAAGACTAGCGGGAGGGCCCTCAAGAAATGAGCAGTTCTTC
cdr3_aa: CSVERLAGGPSRNEQFF
clone_size: NA
cdr3_length: 17
j_call: TRBJ2-1
v_call: TRBV29-1
d_call: TRBD2

cdr3_nt: TGTGCCAGCTCACCCACCGGGACGGAAACTGAAGCTTTCTTT
cdr3_aa: CASSPTGTETEAFF
clone_size: NA
cdr3_length: 14
j_call: TRBJ1-1
v_call: TRBV18
d_call: NA

cdr3_nt: TGTGCCAGCGGCTGGACTAGCGGGAGCTCCTACGAGCAGTACTTC
cdr3_aa: CASGWTSGSSYEQYF
clone_size: few
cdr3_length: 15
j_call: TRBJ2-7
v_call: TRBV6-6
d_call: TRBD2

cdr3_nt: TGTGCCAGCAGTTTATCACAGGGGAACTATGGCTACACCTTC
cdr3_aa: CASSLSQGNYGYTF
clone_size: few
cdr3_length: 14
j_call: TRBJ1-2
v_call: TRBV27
d_call: TRBD1

cdr3_nt: TGTGCCAGCAGCTCGGACTTTGGATCCTACAATGAGCAGTTCTTC
cdr3_aa: CASSSDFGSYNEQFF
clone_size: NA
cdr3_length: 15
j_call: TRBJ2-1
v_call: TRBV11-3
d_call: NA

cdr3_nt: TGCAGCGTCCGCTGGGCTGACAATGAGCAGTTCTTC
cdr3_aa: CSVRWADNEQFF
clone_size: few
cdr3_length: 12
j_call: TRBJ2-1
v_call: TRBV29-1
d_call: NA

cdr3_nt: TGTGCCAGCAGTTCATGGACTAGCGGGAGGGACCATCGTGAGACCCAGTACTTC
cdr3_aa: CASSSWTSGRDHRETQYF
clone_size: NA
cdr3_length: 18
j_call: TRBJ2-5
v_call: TRBV12-3/TRBV12-4
d_call: TRBD2

cdr3_nt: TGCAGTGCTAGAAGGGCCCCCGGGGAGCTGTTTTTT
cdr3_aa: CSARRAPGELFF
clone_size: few
cdr3_length: 12
j_call: TRBJ2-2
v_call: TRBV20-1
d_call: NA

cdr3_nt: TGTGCCAGCAGGGAGAACACTGAAGCTTTCTTT
cdr3_aa: CASRENTEAFF
clone_size: NA
cdr3_length: 11
j_call: TRBJ1-1
v_call: TRBV12-3/TRBV12-4
d_call: NA

cdr3_nt: TGTGCCAGCAGCGGACGGACAGCAAAGAACACTGAAGCTTTCTTT
cdr3_aa: CASSGRTAKNTEAFF
clone_size: NA
cdr3_length: 15
j_call: TRBJ1-1
v_call: TRBV7-2
d_call: NA

cdr3_nt: TGCGCCAGCAGCGCCAGACAGGGGGCCGATGAGCAGTTCTTC
cdr3_aa: CASSARQGADEQFF
clone_size: NA
cdr3_length: 14
j_call: TRBJ2-1
v_call: TRBV5-1
d_call: TRBD1

cdr3_nt: TGTGCCGCCTCTGGTGGGGACTATGGCTACACCTTC
cdr3_aa: CAASGGDYGYTF
clone_size: NA
cdr3_length: 12
j_call: TRBJ1-2
v_call: TRBV6-6
d_call: NA

cdr3_nt: TGCAGCGTTGTGTCGAATGCAGATACGCAGTATTTT
cdr3_aa: CSVVSNADTQYF
clone_size: NA
cdr3_length: 12
j_call: TRBJ2-3
v_call: TRBV29-1
d_call: NA

cdr3_nt: TGCGCCAGCAGCTTGGGAACAGACGAGTACTTC
cdr3_aa: CASSLGTDEYF
clone_size: NA
cdr3_length: 11
j_call: TRBJ2-7
v_call: TRBV5-1
d_call: NA

cdr3_nt: TGTGCCAGCAGCTTTCCCGCACTAGCGGGAGGGCCGGGCACCGGGGAGCTGTTTTTT
cdr3_aa: CASSFPALAGGPGTGELFF
clone_size: NA
cdr3_length: 19
j_call: TRBJ2-2
v_call: TRBV7-9
d_call: TRBD2

cdr3_nt: TGTGCCACCAGTGATCCCTCTCGGGAGGGCACAGATACGCAGTATTTT
cdr3_aa: CATSDPSREGTDTQYF
clone_size: few
cdr3_length: 16
j_call: TRBJ2-3
v_call: TRBV24-1
d_call: TRBD2

cdr3_nt: TGCAGCGTTGGGGGCGGGATCTACGGGGAGACCCAGTACTTC
cdr3_aa: CSVGGGIYGETQYF
clone_size: NA
cdr3_length: 14
j_call: TRBJ2-5
v_call: TRBV29-1
d_call: NA

cdr3_nt: TGTGCCAGCAGTTATACCGGCAGTAGCAATCAGCCCCAGCATTTT
cdr3_aa: CASSYTGSSNQPQHF
clone_size: few
cdr3_length: 15
j_call: TRBJ1-5
v_call: TRBV6-5
d_call: NA

cdr3_nt: TGCAGCGTTGAAGTCTTGGGTGAGCAGTTCTTC
cdr3_aa: CSVEVLGEQFF
clone_size: NA
cdr3_length: 11
j_call: TRBJ2-1
v_call: TRBV29-1
d_call: NA

cdr3_nt: TGTGCCAGCAGCCCAGACAGCCCAGGAGGGGACACTGAAGCTTTCTTT
cdr3_aa: CASSPDSPGGDTEAFF
clone_size: many
cdr3_length: 16
j_call: TRBJ1-1
v_call: TRBV6-5
d_call: NA

cdr3_nt: TGTGCCAGCAGTTTATCCCCTAGCGCGGCCGGAAACACCATATATTTT
cdr3_aa: CASSLSPSAAGNTIYF
clone_size: once
cdr3_length: 16
j_call: TRBJ1-3
v_call: TRBV27
d_call: NA

cdr3_nt: TGTGCCACCAGTGACCCGGGATCTTACAATGAGCAGTTCTTC
cdr3_aa: CATSDPGSYNEQFF
clone_size: NA
cdr3_length: 14
j_call: TRBJ2-1
v_call: TRBV24-1
d_call: NA

cdr3_nt: TGTGCCAGCAGTTTACACAGGGCTCTATACGGAAACACCATATATTTT
cdr3_aa: CASSLHRALYGNTIYF
clone_size: NA
cdr3_length: 16
j_call: TRBJ1-3
v_call: TRBV12-3/TRBV12-4
d_call: NA

cdr3_nt: TGTGCCAGCAGCTTAGCGGCGGGCCCAGGGAGCCCTGAAGCTTTCTTT
cdr3_aa: CASSLAAGPGSPEAFF
clone_size: few
cdr3_length: 16
j_call: TRBJ1-1
v_call: TRBV7-9
d_call: NA

cdr3_nt: TGTGCCAGCAAACCGGGACAGGGCTATGGCTACACCTTC
cdr3_aa: CASKPGQGYGYTF
clone_size: NA
cdr3_length: 13
j_call: TRBJ1-2
v_call: TRBV27
d_call: TRBD1

cdr3_nt: TGTGCCAGCAGCCCTGAAGGGACAAGGGGAAACTATGGCTACACCTTC
cdr3_aa: CASSPEGTRGNYGYTF
clone_size: NA
cdr3_length: 16
j_call: TRBJ1-2
v_call: TRBV4-2
d_call: NA